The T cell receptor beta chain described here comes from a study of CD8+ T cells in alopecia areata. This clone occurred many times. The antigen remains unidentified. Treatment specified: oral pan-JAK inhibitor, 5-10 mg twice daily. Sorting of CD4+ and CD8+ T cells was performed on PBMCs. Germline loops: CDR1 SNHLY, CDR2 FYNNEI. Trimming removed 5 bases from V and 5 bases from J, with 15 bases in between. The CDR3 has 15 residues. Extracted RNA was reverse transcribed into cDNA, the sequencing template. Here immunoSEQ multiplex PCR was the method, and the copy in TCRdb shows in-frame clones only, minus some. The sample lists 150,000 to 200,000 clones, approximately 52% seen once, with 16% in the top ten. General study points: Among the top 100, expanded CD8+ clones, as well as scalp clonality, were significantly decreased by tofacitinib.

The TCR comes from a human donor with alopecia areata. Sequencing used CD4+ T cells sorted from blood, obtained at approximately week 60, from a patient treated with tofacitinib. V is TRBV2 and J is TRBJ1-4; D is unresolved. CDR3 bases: TGTGCCAGCAGTCGGACTGTAGGAAGGAATGAAAAACTGTTTTTT. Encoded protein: CASSRTVGRNEKLFF.